A single sample is the source of the 29 T cell receptor beta chains below, sequenced in a study of shared clonotypes between healthy human individuals. The protocol was immunoSEQ multiplex PCR, while the TCRdb copy is restricted to in-frame clones and leaves out a portion. The repertoire holds 2 million to 2.5 million clones, under 97% seen once, with approximately 0.13% in the top ten. The sequencing sample was made of naive CD4+ T cells sorted from blood. The subset denotes: CD45RA+ positively selected. These receptors were collected from a man aged 18 to 29 in good health.

This sequence joins TRBV6-5 and TRBJ1-1, with a tentative D call TRBD1 (5 bases). The CDR3 loop spans 15 amino acids. Looked up from germline, CDR1 is MNHEY and CDR2 is SVGAGI. Trimming removed 3 bases at V and 1 base at J, with 12 bases between. The CDR3 nucleotides are TGTGCCAGCAGTTATTTGAGGGGTGAGAACACTGAAGCTTTCTTT. Its translation: CASSYLRGENTEAFF.

The count of this clone is one. The junction shows a germline mismatch at one end, possibly a read error. The V and J genes are TRBV6-5 and TRBJ2-7, with D perhaps matching TRBD2 (5 bases). The germline CDR1 and CDR2 sequences are MNHEY and SVGAGI. This CDR3 is built from 13 residues. The CDR3 DNA sequence: TGTGCCAGCAGTGACCCCCTAACGGGTCGAGGGAACTTC. It codes for CASSDPLTGRGNF.

The chain carries TRBV10-1 and TRBJ2-1; D assignment may be TRBD1 or TRBD2 (5 bases each). Germline V CDR1 and CDR2: WNHNN, SYGVQD (reference sequence). V was pared by 0 bases and J by 3 bases, with 12 bases between. The CDR3 covers 16 residues. Here the CDR3 reads CASSESRGTVYNEQFF. The CDR3 DNA sequence: TGCGCCAGCAGTGAGTCGAGAGGGACCGTCTACAATGAGCAGTTCTTC.

The chain is built from TRBV30 and TRBJ2-7, with 9 bases matching TRBD1. This CDR3 contains 13 residues. V was clipped by 5 bases and J by 2 bases; unmatched bases: 4. The germline V gene has CDR1 GTSNPN and CDR2 SVGIG (reference sequence). The chain's CDR3 is CAWQRDRAYEQYF. The CDR3 region has the DNA TGTGCCTGGCAACGGGACAGGGCCTACGAGCAGTACTTC.

The chain is built from TRBV7-9 and TRBJ1-1; 8 nucleotides line up with TRBD1. Germline V CDR1 and CDR2: SEHNR, FQNEAQ (reference sequence). The V gene end was trimmed by 5 bases and the J gene end by 1 base; junction bases not matched to a gene: 6. This CDR3 comprises 15 residues. The CDR3 DNA reads as TGTGCCAGCAGCCCCGACAGGGGACGGAACACTGAAGCTTTCTTT. It yields the protein CASSPDRGRNTEAFF.

The V gene is TRBV5-8, the J gene TRBJ1-5; D may be TRBD1 (5 bases). The CDR3 has 15 amino acids. Germline V gene sequence: CDR1 SGHTS, CDR2 YDEGEE. V was shortened by 0 bases and J by 1 base, with 8 bases between the two germline ends. The CDR3 DNA sequence: TGTGCCAGCAGCTTGGGACAGCAGAGCAATCAGCCCCAGCATTTT. This sequence encodes CASSLGQQSNQPQHF.

The chain joins TRBV5-1 to TRBJ1-1, with D maybe TRBD1 (6 bases). The CDR3 length is 14 residues. Trimming pared 0 bases from V and 6 bases from J, leaving 12 bases between. Germline values: CDR1 SGHRS, CDR2 YFSETQ. As DNA, the CDR3 is TGCGCCAGCAGCTTGGACGACAGGCTCGCTGAAGCTTTCTTT. It translates to CASSLDDRLAEAFF.

V and J are TRBV6-1 and TRBJ2-7, with 8 bases that match TRBD2. V was pared by 7 bases and J by 4 bases, with 9 bases of the junction left unmatched. The CDR3 extends over 14 amino acids. CDR1 is MNHNS and CDR2 is SASEGT in the germline V gene. The CDR3 nucleotides read TGTGCCAGCATATCTACGGGAGGGCCTTACGAGCAGTACTTC. Encoded protein: CASISTGGPYEQYF.

V usage is TRBV4-1 and J usage is TRBJ1-4; 12 bases map to TRBD1. Per the germline V gene, CDR1 is MGHRA and CDR2 is YSYEKL. V lost 4 bases and J lost 6; bases outside the gene matches: 9. The length of the CDR3 is 17 residues. CDR3 DNA sequence: TGCGCCAGCAGCCCCCGGGACAGGGGGCAGATAGATGAAAAACTGTTTTTT. Encoded protein: CASSPRDRGQIDEKLFF.

V usage is TRBV6-1 and J usage is TRBJ1-2, with a weak D call TRBD1 (5 bases). The germline gives CDR1 MNHNS, CDR2 SASEGT. This CDR3 is 12 amino acids long. Deletions cut 6 bases from V and 6 bases from J, with 11 bases between. The CDR3 DNA reads as TGTGCCAGCAGAGGGCAGGGAAATGGCTACACCTTC. As protein: CASRGQGNGYTF.

Notes on this clone: Other DNA sequences within the sample encode an identical CDR3. The rearrangement links TRBV6-5 to TRBJ2-5, with D maybe TRBD2 (6 bases). This CDR3 comprises 13 residues. Trimming removed 6 bases from V and 2 bases from J, with 10 bases in between. Germline V CDR1 and CDR2: MNHEY, SVGAGI. For the CDR3, the DNA is TGTGCCAGCAGCCGGGGGAAACAAGAGACCCAGTACTTC. As protein: CASSRGKQETQYF.

The V gene is TRBV4-1, the J gene TRBJ2-5; D not resolved. Trimming left V 3 bases short and J 4 bases short, with 9 bases between. The V gene's germline CDR1 is MGHRA and CDR2 YSYEKL. This CDR3 is 13 amino acids long. CDR3: CASSQTFGETQYF. Written as DNA, the CDR3 is TGCGCCAGCAGCCAGACTTTTGGAGAGACCCAGTACTTC.

The chain uses TRBV9 and TRBJ1-1, with D tentatively TRBD1 (5 bases). Between the trimmed V and J ends, which lost 5 bases and 2 bases, there was a span of 10 bases. CDR3 length: 13 amino acids. Germline loops: CDR1 SGDLS, CDR2 YYNGEE. The CDR3: CASRGPSNTEAFF. Written as DNA, the CDR3 is TGTGCCAGCAGGGGACCGTCCAACACTGAAGCTTTCTTT.

The chain has TRBV18 and TRBJ2-1; TRBD2 aligns across 10 bases. CDR1 KGHSH and CDR2 LQKENI come from the germline V gene. Trimming at V came to 3 bases and at J to 4 bases, leaving 3 bases not matched to a gene. This CDR3 has 15 residues. CDR3 DNA: TGTGCCAGCTCACCTCTAGCGGGGGAGTACAATGAGCAGTTCTTC. This gives the protein CASSPLAGEYNEQFF.

In this sample, this clone turned up a few times. This same CDR3 is encoded by further DNA sequences in the sample. This chain joins TRBV7-2 and TRBJ2-3; D gene uncertain. The CDR3 is made up of 12 amino acids. The V gene lost 0 bases and the J gene lost 4 bases, with 2 bases spanning the gap. Looked up from germline, CDR1 is SGHTA and CDR2 is FQGNSA. The CDR3 is CASSLASDTQYF. The CDR3 region has the DNA TGTGCCAGCAGCTTAGCATCAGATACGCAGTATTTT. The whole variable domain, filled in from reference TRBV7-2 and TRBJ2-3, reads GAGVSQSPSNKVTEKGKDVELRCDPISGHTALYWYRQSLGQGLEFLIYFQGNSAPDKSGLPSDRFSAERTGGSVSTLTIQRTQQEDSAVYLCASSLASDTQYFGPGTRLTVL.

The chain carries TRBV9 and TRBJ1-4; D gene uncertain. V dropped 0 bases and J dropped 10 bases, with 13 bases sitting between them. This CDR3 has 14 residues. Germline values: CDR1 SGDLS, CDR2 YYNGEE. The DNA of the CDR3 is TGTGCCAGCAGCGTAGACCCGGACGGATTAAAACTGTTTTTT. Amino acids: CASSVDPDGLKLFF.

The chain uses TRBV27 and TRBJ2-7; 8 bases are shared with TRBD2. This CDR3 is built from 14 residues. Germline lookup yields CDR1 MNHEY and CDR2 SMNVEV (reference sequence). After removal of 5 bases from V and 5 bases from J, the junction contained 8 bases not matched to a gene. The DNA of the CDR3 is TGTGCCAGCAGTAAACCGGGACTAGGCGACGAGCAGTACTTC. This encodes CASSKPGLGDEQYF.

This clone has only one observation. The J gene is TRBJ1-5, the V gene TRBV6-6; D gene unclear. V was trimmed by 6 bases and J by 0 bases, leaving 9 bases between them. This CDR3 comprises 14 residues. Germline CDR1 is MNHNY and CDR2 is SVGAGI (reference sequence). The CDR3 is CASRGQNSNQPQHF. The CDR3 DNA sequence: TGTGCCAGCAGAGGGCAAAATAGCAATCAGCCCCAGCATTTT.

The count of this clone is one. The chain has TRBV27 and TRBJ1-2; D may be TRBD1 (6 bases). CDR3 length: 16 residues. V was pared by 6 bases and J by 1 base, with 18 bases between. CDR1 is MNHEY and CDR2 is SMNVEV in the germline V gene (reference sequence). The CDR3 sequence: CASSSLGGADNYGYTF. The CDR3 DNA reads TGTGCCAGCAGCTCCCTGGGGGGGGCGGATAACTATGGCTACACCTTC.

J is TRBJ2-5 and V is TRBV30; D remains unclear. The V gene lost 4 bases and the J gene lost 6 bases, with 15 bases spanning the gap. The V gene's germline CDR1 is GTSNPN and CDR2 SVGIG (reference sequence). The CDR3 totals 13 residues. The CDR3 nucleotides are TGTGCCTGGACTAGGGCCTCATGGCAGACCCAGTACTTC. Protein product: CAWTRASWQTQYF.

As to this clone: Other DNA sequences in this specimen translate into the identical CDR3. The chain employs TRBV10-3 and TRBJ2-6; D gene ambiguous. Germline V gene lookup returns CDR1 ENHRY and CDR2 SYGVKD. This CDR3 has 14 residues. The ends were cut back, 4 bases at V and 2 bases at J, with 6 bases in the middle. The CDR3 sequence is CAISGGAGANVLTF. CDR3 nucleotides: TGTGCCATCAGTGGAGGCGCTGGGGCCAACGTCCTGACTTTC.

The gene calls are TRBV2 and TRBJ2-7, with D maybe TRBD2 (5 bases). In germline, CDR1 is SNHLY, CDR2 FYNNEI. V lost 8 bases and J 6 bases, leaving 11 bases between the germline ends. The CDR3 extends over 11 amino acids. The CDR3 spells CASGSVAEQYF. The CDR3 DNA is TGTGCCAGCGGGAGCGTGGCCGAGCAGTACTTC.

This clone was observed a single time. This chain links TRBV4-3 with TRBJ2-6; D is unclear. The V end was cut by 0 bases, the J end by 0 bases, with 9 bases between. The CDR3 is 17 amino acids. Germline V gene data show CDR1 as LGHNA and CDR2 as YSLEER. This CDR3 reads CASSQETMTSGANVLTF. CDR3 DNA sequence: TGCGCCAGCAGCCAAGAAACAATGACCTCTGGGGCCAACGTCCTGACTTTC.

The chain couples TRBV18 to TRBJ1-2, with TRBD1 identical over 7 bases. Unmatched junction bases numbered 11, after V lost 2 bases and J lost 8 bases. Per the germline V gene, CDR1 is KGHSH and CDR2 is LQKENI. The CDR3 contains 15 residues. This CDR3 is CASSPFEEGAGGYTF. The CDR3 DNA reads as TGTGCCAGCTCACCATTTGAAGAGGGGGCAGGAGGCTACACCTTC.

The chain recombines TRBV5-1 with TRBJ1-2; D is uncertain. This CDR3 comprises 14 residues. Trimming removed 4 bases at V and 2 bases at J, with 12 bases between. CDR1 is SGHRS, CDR2 YFSETQ, per germline. CDR3 amino acids: CASSRAEPNYGYTF. Here the CDR3 DNA reads TGCGCCAGCAGCCGTGCCGAACCAAACTATGGCTACACCTTC.

The chain uses TRBV7-9 and TRBJ2-6; D uncertain. Germline V gene data show CDR1 as SEHNR and CDR2 as FQNEAQ (reference sequence). V lost 2 bases, J lost 2 bases, and 4 bases lay in between. The CDR3 length is 14 residues. The chain's CDR3 is CASSLQAGANVLTF. DNA for the CDR3: TGTGCCAGCAGCTTACAGGCTGGGGCCAACGTCCTGACTTTC.

V usage is TRBV10-3 and J usage is TRBJ2-7; D is unclear. CDR3 length: 14 amino acids. With 0 bases removed from V and 2 bases from J, the gap between germline ends came to 8 bases. The germline V gene has CDR1 ENHRY and CDR2 SYGVKD. The CDR3 here is CAISESAIPYEQYF. The CDR3 bases are TGTGCCATCAGTGAGTCAGCCATTCCCTACGAGCAGTACTTC.

This clone has just one count. V gene TRBV4-1 combines with J gene TRBJ2-7; 14 positions agree with TRBD2. With V trimmed by 5 bases and J by 3 bases, 3 bases remained unmatched. Germline V gene lookup returns CDR1 MGHRA and CDR2 YSYEKL. This CDR3 comprises 15 residues. The CDR3 DNA follows: TGCGCCAGCAGCAGGACTAGCGGGGGGAACTACGAGCAGTACTTC. Residues: CASSRTSGGNYEQYF.

The chain uses TRBV6-1 and TRBJ2-7; D might be TRBD1 or TRBD2, each matching 6 bases. Deletions cut 2 bases from V and 10 bases from J, with 12 bases between. The CDR3 is 12 residues long. Germline V gene lookup returns CDR1 MNHNS and CDR2 SASEGT. The CDR3 region has the DNA TGTGCCAGCAGTGAATGGAGGGGGAACCAGTACTTC. Its protein is CASSEWRGNQYF.